Presented here are 15 T cell receptor beta chains from one specimen sequenced in a study of T cell changes during pregnancy in multiple sclerosis. Sequencing was performed with immunoSEQ multiplex PCR; in TCRdb, only in-frame clones are kept and a portion is missing. The table includes around 50,000 clones, 80% to 95% detected once. The material sequenced was CD4+ T cells from peripheral blood mononuclear cells, taken in the third trimester of pregnancy. Receptors were obtained from a female donor with multiple sclerosis, enrolled in a pregnancy study.

The chain is built from TRBV28 and TRBJ1-3; 7 nucleotides match TRBD1. The CDR3 runs 14 residues. Germline CDR1 is MDHEN and CDR2 is SYDVKM. After removal of 5 bases from V and 5 bases from J, the junction contained 6 bases not matched to a gene. CDR3 DNA sequence: TGTGCCAGCAGTACCGGGACAGCAAGAAACACCATATATTTT. It translates to CASSTGTARNTIYF. Full variable domain (remainder filled in from reference TRBV28 and TRBJ1-3): DVKVTQSSRYLVKRTGEKVFLECVQDMDHENMFWYRQDPGLGLRLIYFSYDVKMKEKGDIPEGYSVSREKKERFSLILESASTNQTSMYLCASSTGTARNTIYFGEGSWLTVV.

The chain combines TRBV9 with TRBJ2-1; TRBD1 aligns across 8 bases. CDR1 is SGDLS, CDR2 YYNGEE, per germline. The CDR3 length is 14 residues. V was clipped by 4 bases and J by 4 bases; unmatched bases: 4. The CDR3, as DNA: TGTGCCAGCAGCCTCCGGGACAGGTACAATGAGCAGTTCTTC. This gives the protein CASSLRDRYNEQFF.

The gene calls are TRBV9 and TRBJ2-7; a weak D match, TRBD2 (5 bases). This CDR3 has 14 residues. Germline lookup yields CDR1 SGDLS and CDR2 YYNGEE. V lost 3 bases to trimming and J lost 3 bases, with 13 bases between them. CDR3 coding DNA: TGTGCCAGCAGCGAATCCCTCGCGGGCTACGAGCAGTACTTC. Its protein product is CASSESLAGYEQYF.

The chain combines TRBV28 with TRBJ2-3; TRBD2 agrees at 14 bases. J lost 4 bases, V lost 6 bases, and 3 bases had no gene match. Per the germline V gene, CDR1 is MDHEN and CDR2 is SYDVKM. The CDR3 loop spans 15 amino acids. The CDR3 DNA reads TGTGCCAGCAGCAGACTAGCGGGAGGGTCAGATACGCAGTATTTT. It encodes CASSRLAGGSDTQYF.

The rearrangement uses TRBV2 and TRBJ1-5; no firm D call. CDR1 and CDR2 from the germline V gene are SNHLY and FYNNEI. The V and J ends lost 6 bases and 3 bases respectively, with 15 bases between them. This CDR3 is built from 15 residues. The CDR3 protein is CASSKDFSYNQPQHF. As DNA, the CDR3 is TGTGCCAGCAGCAAGGACTTCTCTTACAATCAGCCCCAGCATTTT.

The chain combines TRBV11-2 with TRBJ2-1; 13 nucleotides agree with TRBD2. The junction had 6 bases not matched to a gene; V was cut back by 4 bases and J by 0 bases. The CDR3 has 18 residues. CDR1 is SGHAT and CDR2 is FQNNGV in the germline V gene. CDR3 region: CASSSIRTSGSSYNEQFF. CDR3 sequence (DNA): TGTGCCAGCAGCTCTATTCGGACTAGCGGGAGCTCCTACAATGAGCAGTTCTTC. Drawing the rest from reference TRBV11-2 and TRBJ2-1, the complete variable domain is EAGVAQSPRYKIIEKRQSVAFWCNPISGHATLYWYQQILGQGPKLLIQFQNNGVVDDSQLPKDRFSAERLKGVDSTLKIQPAKLEDSAVYLCASSSIRTSGSSYNEQFFGPGTRLTVL.

J is TRBJ2-7 and V is TRBV5-1, with 7 bases lining up with TRBD2. Per the germline V gene, CDR1 is SGHRS and CDR2 is YFSETQ. V was clipped by 0 bases and J by 4 bases; unmatched bases: 7. This CDR3 spans 15 amino acids. CDR3 loop: CASSLEVGGEYEQYF. The DNA for the CDR3 is TGCGCCAGCAGCTTGGAGGTGGGAGGGGAGTACGAGCAGTACTTC.

This sequence joins TRBV6-5 and TRBJ2-2; weak D call: TRBD1 (5 bases). The germline V gene has CDR1 MNHEY and CDR2 SVGAGI. V dropped 6 bases and J dropped 2 bases, with 7 bases sitting between them. The CDR3 is made up of 13 amino acids. DNA for the CDR3: TGTGCCAGCAGAGACAGTAACACCGGGGAGCTGTTTTTT. Translation gives CASRDSNTGELFF.

In DNA form, the CDR3 reads TGTGCCAGCAGTACAGGGGGGGCCACAGATACGCAGTATTTT. Protein sequence: CASSTGGATDTQYF. The gene calls are TRBV27 and TRBJ2-3; tentative D call: TRBD1 (8 bases). The CDR3 has 14 amino acids. The V gene lost 5 bases and the J gene lost 2 bases, with 11 bases spanning the gap. The germline gives CDR1 MNHEY, CDR2 SMNVEV (reference sequence).

The rearrangement joins TRBV7-6 to TRBJ1-1; D is uncertain. The V gene's germline CDR1 is SGHVS and CDR2 FNYEAQ. V lost 2 bases to trimming and J lost 1 base, with 8 bases between them. The CDR3 runs to 14 residues. CDR3 sequence: CASSLFNWNTEAFF. The CDR3 nucleotides are TGTGCCAGCAGCTTATTCAACTGGAACACTGAAGCTTTCTTT.

This sequence joins TRBV4-1 and TRBJ2-5, with 7 bases lining up with TRBD2. The trim removed 4 bases at V and 1 base at J, leaving 3 bases unmatched. The CDR3 extends over 14 amino acids. Germline V lookup: CDR1 MGHRA, CDR2 YSYEKL. The chain's CDR3 is CASSPSGGQETQYF. Here the CDR3 DNA reads TGCGCCAGCAGCCCCTCGGGGGGCCAAGAGACCCAGTACTTC.

The chain carries TRBV11-3 and TRBJ2-7; 9 bases line up with TRBD2. Per germline, CDR1 SGHNT and CDR2 YENEEA. The CDR3 spans 15 residues. J lost 4 bases, V lost 3 bases, and 7 bases had no gene match. CDR3 nucleotides: TGTGCCAGCAGCTTTCTAGCGGGAAGCGTATACGAGCAGTACTTC. Translation gives CASSFLAGSVYEQYF.

This CDR3 is CASRKGGAFVNTEAFF. Here the CDR3 DNA reads TGTGCCAGCAGAAAAGGGGGGGCGTTTGTGAACACTGAAGCTTTCTTT. This chain joins TRBV5-4 and TRBJ1-1; tentative D call: TRBD1 (6 bases). The CDR3 runs to 16 residues. CDR1 is SGHNT, CDR2 YYREEE, per germline (reference sequence). The V end was cut by 5 bases, the J end by 0 bases, with 17 bases between.

The gene calls are TRBV5-1 and TRBJ1-1; possible D gene TRBD1, 5 bases. The germline V and J ends were trimmed by 4 bases and 4 bases, with 20 bases remaining between them. Germline CDR1 SGHRS, CDR2 YFSETQ. CDR3 length: 16 residues. The CDR3 loop reads CASSKTPSGAITEAFF. CDR3 coding DNA: TGCGCCAGCAGCAAGACCCCGTCTGGGGCGATCACTGAAGCTTTCTTT. Looking up the rest from reference TRBV5-1 and TRBJ1-1 gives the full variable domain: KAGVTQTPRYLIKTRGQQVTLSCSPISGHRSVSWYQQTPGQGLQFLFEYFSETQRNKGNFPGRFSGRQFSNSRSEMNVSTLELGDSALYLCASSKTPSGAITEAFFGQGTRLTVV.

The V gene is TRBV11-2, the J gene TRBJ1-1, with 7 bases lining up with TRBD1. The CDR3 totals 15 residues. The J segment lost 7 bases and the V segment lost 3 bases, leaving 11 bases of the junction unmatched. The germline gives CDR1 SGHAT, CDR2 FQNNGV. The CDR3 is CASSFTSTGTSEAFF. CDR3 sequence (DNA): TGTGCCAGCAGCTTCACCTCGACAGGGACGAGTGAAGCTTTCTTT.